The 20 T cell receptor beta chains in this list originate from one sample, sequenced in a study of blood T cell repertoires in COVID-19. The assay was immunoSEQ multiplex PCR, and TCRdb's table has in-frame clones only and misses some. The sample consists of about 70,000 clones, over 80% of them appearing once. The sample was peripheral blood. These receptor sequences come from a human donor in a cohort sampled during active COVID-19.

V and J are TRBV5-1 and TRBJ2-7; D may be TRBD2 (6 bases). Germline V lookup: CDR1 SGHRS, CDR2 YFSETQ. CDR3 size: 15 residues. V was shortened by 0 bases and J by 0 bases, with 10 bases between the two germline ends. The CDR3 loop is CASSLGGRPSYEQYF. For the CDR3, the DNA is TGCGCCAGCAGCTTGGGAGGGAGGCCCTCCTACGAGCAGTACTTC.

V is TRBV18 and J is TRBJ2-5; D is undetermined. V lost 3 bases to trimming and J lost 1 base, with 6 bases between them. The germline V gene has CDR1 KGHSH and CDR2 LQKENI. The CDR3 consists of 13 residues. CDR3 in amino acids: CASSPQVQETQYF. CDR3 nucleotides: TGTGCCAGCTCACCCCAGGTCCAAGAGACCCAGTACTTC.

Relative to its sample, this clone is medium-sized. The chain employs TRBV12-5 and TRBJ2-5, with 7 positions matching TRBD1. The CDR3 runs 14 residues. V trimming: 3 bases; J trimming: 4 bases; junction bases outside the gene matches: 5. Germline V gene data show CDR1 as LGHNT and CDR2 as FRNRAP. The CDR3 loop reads CASGLGGAGETQYF. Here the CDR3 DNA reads TGTGCTAGTGGTTTAGGGGGCGCTGGAGAGACCCAGTACTTC.

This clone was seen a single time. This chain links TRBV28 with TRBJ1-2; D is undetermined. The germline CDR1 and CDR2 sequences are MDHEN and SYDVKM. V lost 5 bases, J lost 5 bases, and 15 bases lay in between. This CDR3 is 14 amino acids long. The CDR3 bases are TGTGCCAGCAGTGCCTCAGGACTGGAGTATGGCTACACCTTC. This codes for CASSASGLEYGYTF.

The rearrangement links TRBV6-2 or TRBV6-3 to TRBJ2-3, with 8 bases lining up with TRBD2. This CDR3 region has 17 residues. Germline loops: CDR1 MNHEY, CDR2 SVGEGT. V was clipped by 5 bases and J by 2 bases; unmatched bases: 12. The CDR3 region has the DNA TGTGCCAGCAGTCAAGCGGGGGCACACCCGTCCACAGATACGCAGTATTTT. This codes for CASSQAGAHPSTDTQYF.

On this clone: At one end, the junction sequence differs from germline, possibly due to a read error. The CDR3 region is CASSLDRGETQYF. CDR3 nucleotide sequence: TGTGCTAGCAGCTTAGACAGGGGGGAGACCCAGTACTTC. V usage is TRBV7-7 and J usage is TRBJ2-5; 9 bases line up with TRBD1. CDR1 is SSHAT, CDR2 FNYEAQ, per germline (reference sequence). This CDR3 spans 13 amino acids.

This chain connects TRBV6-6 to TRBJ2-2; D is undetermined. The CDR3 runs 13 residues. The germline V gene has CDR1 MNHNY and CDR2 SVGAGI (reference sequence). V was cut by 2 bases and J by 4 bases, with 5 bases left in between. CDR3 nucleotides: TGTGCCAGCAGTTACCAAATCACCGGGGAGCTGTTTTTT. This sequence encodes CASSYQITGELFF.

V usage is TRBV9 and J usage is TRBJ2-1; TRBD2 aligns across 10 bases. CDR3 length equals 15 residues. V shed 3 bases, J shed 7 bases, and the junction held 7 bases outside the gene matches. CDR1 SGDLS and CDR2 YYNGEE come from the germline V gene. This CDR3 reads CASSGAGGLPNEQFF. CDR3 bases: TGTGCCAGCAGCGGAGCGGGAGGGCTTCCGAATGAGCAGTTCTTC.

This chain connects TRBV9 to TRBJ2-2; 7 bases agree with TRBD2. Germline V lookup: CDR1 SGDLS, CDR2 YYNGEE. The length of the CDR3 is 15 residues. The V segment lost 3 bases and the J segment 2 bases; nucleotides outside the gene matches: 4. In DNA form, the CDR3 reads TGTGCCAGCAGCGCGGGAGGACAAAACACCGGGGAGCTGTTTTTT. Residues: CASSAGGQNTGELFF.

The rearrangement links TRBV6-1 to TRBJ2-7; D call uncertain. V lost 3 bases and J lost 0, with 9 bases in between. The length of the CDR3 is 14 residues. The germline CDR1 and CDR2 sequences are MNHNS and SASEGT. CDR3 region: CASSEAQSSYEQYF. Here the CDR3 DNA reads TGTGCCAGCAGTGAGGCCCAGTCCTCCTACGAGCAGTACTTC.

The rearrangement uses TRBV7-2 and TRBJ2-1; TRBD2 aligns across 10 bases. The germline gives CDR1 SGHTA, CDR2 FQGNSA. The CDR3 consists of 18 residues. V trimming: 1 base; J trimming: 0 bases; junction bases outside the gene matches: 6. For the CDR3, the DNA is TGTGCCAGCAGCTTAGAACTACTAGCGGGAAGCTCCTACAATGAGCAGTTCTTC. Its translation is CASSLELLAGSSYNEQFF.

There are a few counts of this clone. In nucleotides, the CDR3 is TGTGCCAGCAGCCCTTGGGATTTAGCGGGAGCCAACGAGCAGTACTTC. This encodes CASSPWDLAGANEQYF. V is TRBV5-6 and J is TRBJ2-7; 9 bases are a match to TRBD2. The CDR3 has 16 amino acids. Germline assignment: CDR1 SGHDT and CDR2 YYEEEE. The J segment lost 5 bases and the V segment lost 4 bases, leaving 13 bases of the junction unmatched.

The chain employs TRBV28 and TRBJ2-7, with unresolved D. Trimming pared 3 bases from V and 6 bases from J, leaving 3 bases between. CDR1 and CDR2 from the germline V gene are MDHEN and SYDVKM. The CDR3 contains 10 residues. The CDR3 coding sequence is TGTGCCAGCAGTTTTCGCGAGCAGTACTTC. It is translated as CASSFREQYF.

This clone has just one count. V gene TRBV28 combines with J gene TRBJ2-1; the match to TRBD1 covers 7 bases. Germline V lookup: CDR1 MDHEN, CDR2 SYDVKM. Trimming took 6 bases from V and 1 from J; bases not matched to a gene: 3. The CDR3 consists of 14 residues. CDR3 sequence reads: CASRGTVSYNEQFF. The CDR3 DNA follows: TGTGCCAGCAGAGGGACAGTGTCCTACAATGAGCAGTTCTTC.

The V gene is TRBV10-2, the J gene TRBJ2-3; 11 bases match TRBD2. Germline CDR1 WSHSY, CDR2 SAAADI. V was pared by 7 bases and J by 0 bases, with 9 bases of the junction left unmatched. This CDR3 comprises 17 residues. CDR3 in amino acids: CASTGRGLAASTDTQYF. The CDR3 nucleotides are TGCGCCAGCACGGGGCGGGGACTAGCGGCTAGCACAGATACGCAGTATTTT.

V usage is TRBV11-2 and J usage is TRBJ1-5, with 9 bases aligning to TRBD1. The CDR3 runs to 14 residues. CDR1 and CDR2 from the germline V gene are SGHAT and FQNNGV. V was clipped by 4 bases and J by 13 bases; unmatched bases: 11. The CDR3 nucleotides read TGTGCCAGCAGCTCCACAAATAACAGGGGGCAGCAGCATTTT. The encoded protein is CASSSTNNRGQQHF.

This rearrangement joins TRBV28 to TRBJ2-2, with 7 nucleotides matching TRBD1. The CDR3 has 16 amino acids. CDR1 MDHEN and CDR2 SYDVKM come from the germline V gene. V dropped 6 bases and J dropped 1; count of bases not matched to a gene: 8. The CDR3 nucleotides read TGTGCCAGCAGATTGCCGGGACAGCTGAACACCGGGGAGCTGTTTTTT. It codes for CASRLPGQLNTGELFF.

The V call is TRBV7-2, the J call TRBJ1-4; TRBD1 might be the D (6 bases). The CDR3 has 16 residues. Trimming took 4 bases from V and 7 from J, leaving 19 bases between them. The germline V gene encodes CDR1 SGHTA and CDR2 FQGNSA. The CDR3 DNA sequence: TGTGCCAGCAGCTCGAAAGTCGGACAGAGAATTGAAAAACTGTTTTTT. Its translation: CASSSKVGQRIEKLFF.

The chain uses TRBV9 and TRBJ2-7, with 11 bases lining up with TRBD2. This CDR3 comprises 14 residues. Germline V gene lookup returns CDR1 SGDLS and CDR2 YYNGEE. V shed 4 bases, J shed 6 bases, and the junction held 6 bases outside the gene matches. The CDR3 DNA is TGTGCCAGCAGCTTAACCGGGACTAGCGGCGAGCAGTACTTC. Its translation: CASSLTGTSGEQYF.

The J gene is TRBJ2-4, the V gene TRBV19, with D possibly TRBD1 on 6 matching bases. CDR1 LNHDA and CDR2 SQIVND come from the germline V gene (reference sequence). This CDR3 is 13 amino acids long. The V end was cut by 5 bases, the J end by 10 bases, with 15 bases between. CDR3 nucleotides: TGTGCCAGTAGTCCCACAGGGTCGCGGATTCAGTACTTC. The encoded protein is CASSPTGSRIQYF.